This T cell receptor (beta chain) was obtained from a study of PD-1 blockade in classical Hodgkin lymphoma. Study in general: On a schedule of every 2 weeks, patients received nivolumab 3 mg/kg intravenously.

The ends lost 3 bases at V and 6 bases at J; junction bases unmatched: 12. CDR1 and CDR2 (germline): KGHSH, LQKENI. The CDR3 is 17 residues long. Produced via immunoSEQ multiplex PCR; TCRdb's table is partial and in-frame only. There are more than 40,000 clones in the sample; approximately 70% occur only once, and 2.5% to 3% lies in the top ten. All patients experienced relapse after autologous stem cell transplantation, and brentuximab vedotin exposure was variable. This chain connects TRBV18 to TRBJ2-2; 8 nucleotides align to TRBD1. The receptor was derived from a human donor with classical Hodgkin lymphoma. The sequenced sample was peripheral blood mononuclear cells (PBMCs), obtained before the second cycle of nivolumab. CDR3 DNA sequence: TGTGCCAGCTCACCCGTGTCGGCGGGACAGGCAGCCGGGGAGCTGTTTTTT. This translates into CASSPVSAGQAAGELFF.